This T cell receptor beta chain was found in a study of blood T cell repertoires in COVID-19. Study-level information: Some COVID-19 samples were acute and others convalescent; all came from the United States, Italy and Spain. Sources were T cells, B-cell-depleted T cells, or PBMCs; the material itself was cDNA or gDNA.

In the study's own analysis: Amplification with reference gene primers provided the estimates of nucleated cell counts. Libraries were prepared by immunoSEQ multiplex PCR; TCRdb keeps only in-frame clonotypes and omits some of them. That table gives V, J and clone size, and the DNA gave D and trimming. Of fewer than 180,000 clones in the sample, approximately 86% were seen once. The germline V gene has CDR1 SGHDT and CDR2 YYEEEE. This CDR3 has 15 residues. With 0 bases removed from V and 4 bases from J, the gap between germline ends came to 12 bases. The sample consisted of peripheral blood. This chain joins TRBV5-6 and TRBJ2-3, with D possibly being TRBD1 (6 bases). The receptor was derived from a man between 65 and 80 years old with acute or convalescent COVID-19. The CDR3 DNA follows: TGTGCCAGCAGCTTGGGGCAGGGGAAGGCAGATACGCAGTATTTT. It codes for CASSLGQGKADTQYF.